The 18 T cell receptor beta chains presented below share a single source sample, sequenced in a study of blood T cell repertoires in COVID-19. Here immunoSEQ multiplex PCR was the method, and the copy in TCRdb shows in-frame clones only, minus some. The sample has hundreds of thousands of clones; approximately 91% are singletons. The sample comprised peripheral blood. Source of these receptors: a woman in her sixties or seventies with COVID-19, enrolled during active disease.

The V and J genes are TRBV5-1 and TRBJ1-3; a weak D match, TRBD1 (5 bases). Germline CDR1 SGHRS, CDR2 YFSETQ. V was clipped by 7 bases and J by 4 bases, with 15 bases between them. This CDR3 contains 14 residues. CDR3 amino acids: CASSLGASGNTIYF. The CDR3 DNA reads TGCGCCAGCTCATTAGGGGCTTCGGGAAACACCATATATTTT.

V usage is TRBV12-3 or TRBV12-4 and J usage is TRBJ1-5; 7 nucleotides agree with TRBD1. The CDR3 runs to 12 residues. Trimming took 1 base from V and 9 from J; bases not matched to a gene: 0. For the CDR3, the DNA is TGTGCCAGCAGTTTAGGACAGGGGCCCCAGCATTTT. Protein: CASSLGQGPQHF.

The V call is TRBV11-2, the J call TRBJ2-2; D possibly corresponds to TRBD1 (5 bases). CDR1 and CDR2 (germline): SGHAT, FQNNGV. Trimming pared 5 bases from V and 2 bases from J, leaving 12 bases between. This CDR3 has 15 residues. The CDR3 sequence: CASSRWGPNTGELFF. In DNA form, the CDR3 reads TGTGCCAGCAGCCGATGGGGCCCTAACACCGGGGAGCTGTTTTTT.

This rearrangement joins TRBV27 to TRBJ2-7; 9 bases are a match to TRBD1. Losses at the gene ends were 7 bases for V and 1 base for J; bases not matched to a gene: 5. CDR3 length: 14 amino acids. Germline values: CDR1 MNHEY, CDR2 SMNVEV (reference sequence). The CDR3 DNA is TGTGCCAGCACCACAGGGGGCCCGTCCTACGAGCAGTACTTC. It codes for CASTTGGPSYEQYF.

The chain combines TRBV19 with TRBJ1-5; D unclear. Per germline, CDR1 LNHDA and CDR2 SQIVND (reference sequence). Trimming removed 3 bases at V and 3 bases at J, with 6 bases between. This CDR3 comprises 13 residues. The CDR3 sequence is CASSIDTNQPQHF. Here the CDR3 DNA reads TGTGCCAGTAGTATTGACACCAATCAGCCCCAGCATTTT.

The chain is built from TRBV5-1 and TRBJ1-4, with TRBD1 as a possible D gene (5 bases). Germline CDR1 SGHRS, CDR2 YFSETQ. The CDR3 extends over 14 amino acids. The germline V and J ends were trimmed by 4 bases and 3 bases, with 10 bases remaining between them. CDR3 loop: CASSRRGSNEKLFF. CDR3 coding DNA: TGCGCCAGCAGCCGACGGGGGTCTAATGAAAAACTGTTTTTT.

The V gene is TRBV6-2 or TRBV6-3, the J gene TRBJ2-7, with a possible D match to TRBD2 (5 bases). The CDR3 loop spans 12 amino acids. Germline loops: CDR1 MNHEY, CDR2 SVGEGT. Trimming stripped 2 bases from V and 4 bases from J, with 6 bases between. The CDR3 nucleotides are TGTGCCAGCAGTTACCCGGGGTACGAGCAGTACTTC. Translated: CASSYPGYEQYF.

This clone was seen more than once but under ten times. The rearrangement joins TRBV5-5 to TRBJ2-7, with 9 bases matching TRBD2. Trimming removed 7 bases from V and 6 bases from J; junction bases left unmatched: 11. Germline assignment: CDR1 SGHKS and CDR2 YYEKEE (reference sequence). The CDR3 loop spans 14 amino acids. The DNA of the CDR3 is TGTGCCAGCGCCTGGAGCGGGGGGCACCTCGAGCAGTACTTC. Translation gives CASAWSGGHLEQYF. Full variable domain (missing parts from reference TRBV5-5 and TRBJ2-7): DAGVTQSPTHLIKTRGQQVTLRCSPISGHKSVSWYQQVLGQGPQFIFQYYEKEERGRGNFPDRFSARQFPNYSSELNVNALLLGDSALYLCASAWSGGHLEQYFGPGTRLTVT.

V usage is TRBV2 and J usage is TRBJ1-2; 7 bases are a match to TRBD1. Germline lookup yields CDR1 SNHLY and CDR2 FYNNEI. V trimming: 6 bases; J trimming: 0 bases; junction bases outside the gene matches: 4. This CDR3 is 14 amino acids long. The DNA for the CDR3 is TGTGCCAGCAGCAGGGGGGTTGCTAACTATGGCTACACCTTC. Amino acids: CASSRGVANYGYTF.

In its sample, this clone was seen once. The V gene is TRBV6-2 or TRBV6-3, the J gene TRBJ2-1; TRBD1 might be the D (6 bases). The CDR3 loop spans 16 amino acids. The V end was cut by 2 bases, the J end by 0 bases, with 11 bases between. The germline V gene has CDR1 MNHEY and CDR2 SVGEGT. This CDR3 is CASSYPRGASYNEQFF. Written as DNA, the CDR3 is TGTGCCAGCAGTTACCCCAGGGGCGCCTCCTACAATGAGCAGTTCTTC.

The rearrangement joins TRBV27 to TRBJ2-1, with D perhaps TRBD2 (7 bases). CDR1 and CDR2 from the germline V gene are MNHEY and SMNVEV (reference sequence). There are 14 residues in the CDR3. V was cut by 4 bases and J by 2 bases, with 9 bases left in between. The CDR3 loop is CASSSGGTYNEQFF. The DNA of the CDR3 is TGTGCCAGCAGTTCGGGGGGCACCTACAATGAGCAGTTCTTC.

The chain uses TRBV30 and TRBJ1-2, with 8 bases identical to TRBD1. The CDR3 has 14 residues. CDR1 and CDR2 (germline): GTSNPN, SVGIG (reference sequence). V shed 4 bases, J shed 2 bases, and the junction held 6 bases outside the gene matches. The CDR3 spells CAWTGTGANYGYTF. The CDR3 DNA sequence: TGTGCCTGGACCGGGACAGGAGCCAACTATGGCTACACCTTC. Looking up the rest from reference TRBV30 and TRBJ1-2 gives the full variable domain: SQTIHQWPATLVQPVGSPLSLECTVEGTSNPNLYWYRQAAGRGLQLLFYSVGIGQISSEVPQNLSASRPQDRQFILSSKKLLLSDSGFYLCAWTGTGANYGYTFGSGTRLTVV.

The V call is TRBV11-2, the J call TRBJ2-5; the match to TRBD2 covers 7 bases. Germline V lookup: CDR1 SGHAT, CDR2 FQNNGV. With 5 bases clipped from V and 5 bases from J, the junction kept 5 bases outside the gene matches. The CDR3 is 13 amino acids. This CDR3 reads CASSALASETQYF. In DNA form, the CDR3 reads TGTGCCAGCAGCGCACTAGCGAGCGAGACCCAGTACTTC.

Here the CDR3 DNA reads TGTGCCAGCAGCCGAACCAGGACAGACTATGGCTACACCTTC. Its protein is CASSRTRTDYGYTF. V and J are TRBV28 and TRBJ1-2; D is possibly TRBD1 (6 bases). The CDR3 covers 14 residues. CDR1 and CDR2 from the germline V gene are MDHEN and SYDVKM. V shed 6 bases and J shed 3 bases, with 14 bases lying between them.

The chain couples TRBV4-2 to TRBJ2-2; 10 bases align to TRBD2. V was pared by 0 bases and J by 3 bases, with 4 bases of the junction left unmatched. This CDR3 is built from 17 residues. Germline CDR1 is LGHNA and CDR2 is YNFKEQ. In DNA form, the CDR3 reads TGTGCCAGCAGCCAAGAAGGGACTAGCGCCTACACCGGGGAGCTGTTTTTT. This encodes CASSQEGTSAYTGELFF.

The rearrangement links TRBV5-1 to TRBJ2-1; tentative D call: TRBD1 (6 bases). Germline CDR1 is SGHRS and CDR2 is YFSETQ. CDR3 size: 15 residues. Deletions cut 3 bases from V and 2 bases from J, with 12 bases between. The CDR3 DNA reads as TGCGCCAGCAGCTCGGGGACATTGGCCTACAATGAGCAGTTCTTC. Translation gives CASSSGTLAYNEQFF.

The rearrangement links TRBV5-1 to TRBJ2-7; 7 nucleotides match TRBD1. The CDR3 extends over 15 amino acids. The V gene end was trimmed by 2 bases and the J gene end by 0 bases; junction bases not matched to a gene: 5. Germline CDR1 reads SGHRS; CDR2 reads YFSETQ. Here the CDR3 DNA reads TGCGCCAGCAGCTTCACGACAGGGATCTCCTACGAGCAGTACTTC. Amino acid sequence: CASSFTTGISYEQYF.

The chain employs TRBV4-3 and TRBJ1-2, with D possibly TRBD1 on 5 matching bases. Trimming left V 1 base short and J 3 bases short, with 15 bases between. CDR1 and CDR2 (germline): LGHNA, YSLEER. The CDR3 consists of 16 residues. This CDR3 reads CASSQAREGPYYGYTF. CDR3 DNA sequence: TGCGCCAGCAGCCAAGCGAGGGAGGGGCCGTACTATGGCTACACCTTC.